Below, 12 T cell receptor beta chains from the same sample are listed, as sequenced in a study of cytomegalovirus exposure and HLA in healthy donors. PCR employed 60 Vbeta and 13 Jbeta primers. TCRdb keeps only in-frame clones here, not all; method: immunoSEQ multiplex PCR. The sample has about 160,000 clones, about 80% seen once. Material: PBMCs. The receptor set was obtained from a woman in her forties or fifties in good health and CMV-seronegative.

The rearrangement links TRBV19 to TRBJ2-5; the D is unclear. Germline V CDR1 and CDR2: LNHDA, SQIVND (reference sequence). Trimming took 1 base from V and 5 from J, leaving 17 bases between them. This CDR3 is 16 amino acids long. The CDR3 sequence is CASSIGVTGGMETQYF. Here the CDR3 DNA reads TGTGCCAGTAGTATAGGAGTAACCGGTGGTATGGAGACCCAGTACTTC.

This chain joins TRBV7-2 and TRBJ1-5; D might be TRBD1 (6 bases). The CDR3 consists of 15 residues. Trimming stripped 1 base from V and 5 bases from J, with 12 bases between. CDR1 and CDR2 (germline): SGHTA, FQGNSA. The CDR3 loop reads CASSLVPGDHQPQHF. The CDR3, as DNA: TGTGCCAGCAGCTTAGTCCCAGGGGACCATCAGCCCCAGCATTTT.

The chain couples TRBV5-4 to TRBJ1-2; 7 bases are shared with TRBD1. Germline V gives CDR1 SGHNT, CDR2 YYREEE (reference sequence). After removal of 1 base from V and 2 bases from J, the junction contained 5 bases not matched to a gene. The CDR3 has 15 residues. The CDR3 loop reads CASSLSGGRNYGYTF. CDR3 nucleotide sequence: TGTGCCAGCAGCTTGTCAGGGGGAAGGAACTATGGCTACACCTTC.

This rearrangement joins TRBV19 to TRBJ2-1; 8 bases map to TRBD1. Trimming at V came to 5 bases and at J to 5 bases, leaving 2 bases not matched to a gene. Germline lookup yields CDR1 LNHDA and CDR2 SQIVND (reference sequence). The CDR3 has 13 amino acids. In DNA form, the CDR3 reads TGTGCCAGTAGTCGGACAGGGCACAATGAGCAGTTCTTC. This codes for CASSRTGHNEQFF.

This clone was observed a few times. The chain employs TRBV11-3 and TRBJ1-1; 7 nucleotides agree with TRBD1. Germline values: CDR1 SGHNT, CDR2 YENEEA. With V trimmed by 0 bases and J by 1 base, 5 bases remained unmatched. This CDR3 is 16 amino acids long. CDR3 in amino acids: CASSLDLGGANTEAFF. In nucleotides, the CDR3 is TGTGCCAGCAGCTTAGATTTAGGGGGCGCGAACACTGAAGCTTTCTTT.

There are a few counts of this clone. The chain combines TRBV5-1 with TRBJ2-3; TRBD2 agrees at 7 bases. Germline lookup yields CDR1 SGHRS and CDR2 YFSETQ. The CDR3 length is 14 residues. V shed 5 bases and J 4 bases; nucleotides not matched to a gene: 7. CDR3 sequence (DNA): TGCGCCAGCAGTTCCCCGGCGGGGGCAGATACGCAGTATTTT. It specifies CASSSPAGADTQYF.

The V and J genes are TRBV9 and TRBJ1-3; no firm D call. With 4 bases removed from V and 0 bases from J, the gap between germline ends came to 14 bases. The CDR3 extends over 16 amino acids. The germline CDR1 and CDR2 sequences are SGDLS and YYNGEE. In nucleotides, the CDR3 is TGTGCCAGCAGCCCGGAGTCCGGGTTCTCTGGAAACACCATATATTTT. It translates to CASSPESGFSGNTIYF.

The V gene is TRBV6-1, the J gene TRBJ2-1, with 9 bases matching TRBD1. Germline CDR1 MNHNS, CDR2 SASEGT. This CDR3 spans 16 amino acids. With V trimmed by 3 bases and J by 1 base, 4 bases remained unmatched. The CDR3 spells CASSDGGTGSYNEQFF. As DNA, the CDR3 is TGTGCCAGCAGTGACGGGGGGACAGGGTCCTACAATGAGCAGTTCTTC.

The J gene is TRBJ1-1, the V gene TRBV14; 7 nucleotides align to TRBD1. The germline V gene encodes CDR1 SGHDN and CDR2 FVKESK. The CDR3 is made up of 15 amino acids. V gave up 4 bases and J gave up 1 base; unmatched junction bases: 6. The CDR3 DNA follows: TGTGCCAGCAGCCCGTACCGGGACAGGAACACTGAAGCTTTCTTT. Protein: CASSPYRDRNTEAFF.

The CDR3 protein is CASSQSPQGSYTF. Here the CDR3 DNA reads TGTGCCAGCAGCCAATCACCACAGGGGAGCTACACCTTC. V usage is TRBV16 and J usage is TRBJ1-2, with TRBD1 matching over 7 bases. The germline CDR1 and CDR2 sequences are KGHSY and FQNENV. This CDR3 is 13 amino acids long. The trim removed 0 bases at V and 9 bases at J, leaving 4 bases unmatched.

Here the CDR3 DNA reads TGTGCCAGCAGCGCCGCCGGGACCGGGGAGCTGTTTTTT. Amino acid sequence: CASSAAGTGELFF. V gene TRBV7-9 combines with J gene TRBJ2-2; no reliable D call. V was clipped by 5 bases and J by 5 bases, with 9 bases between them. Germline CDR1 reads SEHNR; CDR2 reads FQNEAQ (reference sequence). The CDR3 consists of 13 residues. Drawing the rest from reference TRBV7-9 and TRBJ2-2, the complete variable domain is DTGVSQNPRHKITKRGQNVTFRCDPISEHNRLYWYRQTLGQGPEFLTYFQNEAQLEKSRLLSDRFSAERPKGSFSTLEIQRTEQGDSAMYLCASSAAGTGELFFGEGSRLTVL.

DNA of the CDR3: TGTGCCAGCAGCTTAGCGTCCGCGGCGGGGCAGTTCTTC. Translation: CASSLASAAGQFF. The rearrangement links TRBV7-9 to TRBJ2-1; D may be TRBD2 (5 bases). The CDR3 runs 13 residues. V gave up 0 bases and J gave up 12 bases, with 12 bases separating them. Germline loops: CDR1 SEHNR, CDR2 FQNEAQ (reference sequence).